This T cell receptor beta chain was captured in a study of siplizumab effects on memory and regulatory T cells. Comments on this clone: The target antigen is unknown.

Data came from immunoSEQ multiplex PCR; TCRdb stores just in-frame clones and leaves some out. The data show 85,000 to 130,000 clones, roughly 94% seen once. Study observations and caveats: The mean Treg-derived percentage of mappable alloreactive CD4+ clones was under 75% with siplizumab compared with roughly 30% in controls. Memory cells seemed less diverse than naive T cells, which seemed major alloresponse contributors. No naive or memory phenotype could be assigned to roughly 75-95% of proliferating clones.

The CDR3 extends over 15 amino acids. Deletions cut 3 bases from V and 1 base from J, with 10 bases between. The germline V gene has CDR1 MDHEN and CDR2 SYDVKM. The receptor was derived from a human donor in good health. The sequenced sample was Tregs sorted from blood. V and J are TRBV28 and TRBJ2-1; D possibly corresponds to TRBD2 (6 bases). CDR3 in amino acids: CASSFRLVSYNEQFF. CDR3 nucleotide sequence: TGTGCCAGCAGTTTTAGACTAGTGTCCTACAATGAGCAGTTCTTC.